This T cell receptor beta chain was obtained from a study of shared clonotypes between healthy human individuals. In the study overall: Donor ages ranged 18 to 49 years: a couple of women, a few men. Study-wide points: Naive CD4 clonotypes overlapped across several donors at roughly 5.1%.

Concerning this clone: The antigen remains unidentified.

The split of CD4+ cells yielded CD45RA+ naive and CD45RA-negative memory subsets. The data were produced by immunoSEQ multiplex PCR, yet TCRdb's version contains in-frame clones alone and is incomplete. The sample gives approximately 530,000 clones, 95% to 97% of which show up once; about 0.06% is in the top ten. Germline assignment: CDR1 SGHNT and CDR2 YYREEE (reference sequence). This CDR3 comprises 11 residues. Trimming removed 0 bases at V and 7 bases at J, with 4 bases between. Sequencing used naive CD4+ T cells sorted from blood. Noted subset: CD45RA+ positively selected. This TCR was recovered from a woman aged 25 to 45 in good health. The chain carries TRBV5-4 and TRBJ2-5, with no clear D. The DNA for the CDR3 is TGTGCCAGCAGCTTGGCGACGACCCAGTACTTC. Translating it yields CASSLATTQYF. Complete variable domain (other parts from reference TRBV5-4 and TRBJ2-5): ETGVTQSPTHLIKTRGQQVTLRCSSQSGHNTVSWYQQALGQGPQFIFQYYREEENGRGNFPPRFSGLQFPNYSSELNVNALELDDSALYLCASSLATTQYFGPGTRLLVL.